In its sample, the clone carrying this T cell receptor (beta chain) was seen a few times. Its antigen is not known. This entry comes from a study of T cells after yellow fever vaccination. Across the whole study: Low-cell-number fractions underwent preparation using SMART-Seq v4 Ultra Low Input. General study findings and limits: After the booster, approximately 95% of CD4 and roughly nine tenths of CD8 primary-response clones were re-detected. CD4 and CD8 compartments shared a small share of clonotypes, likely from convergent recombination.

The study made its TCR cDNA through 5'RACE template switching. That step introduced a universal primer site along with UMIs. Each CDR3 protein is one row after TCRdb ran MiXCR on the 5' RACE reads. Of 150,000 to 200,000 distinct CDR3 sequences listed, approximately 10% are singletons. Trimming took off 0 bases at V and 7 bases at J, with 14 bases between the two ends. Germline V CDR1 and CDR2: SGHRS, YFSETQ. The CDR3 totals 14 residues. The chain is built from TRBV5-1 and TRBJ2-7; maybe TRBD1 (5 bases). This TCR was recovered from a young man who received the YFV17D yellow fever vaccine. The sequenced sample was CD8+ T cells sorted from PBMCs, obtained 15 days after the yellow fever booster vaccination. The CDR3 sequence: CASSLDRRPKEQYF. The CDR3 nucleotides are TGCGCCAGCAGCTTGGACAGGCGACCGAAGGAGCAGTACTTC. Supplemented by reference TRBV5-1 and TRBJ2-7, the full variable domain reads KAGVTQTPRYLIKTRGQQVTLSCSPISGHRSVSWYQQTPGQGLQFLFEYFSETQRNKGNFPGRFSGRQFSNSRSEMNVSTLELGDSALYLCASSLDRRPKEQYFGPGTRLTVT.